This TCR beta chain comes out of a study of blood T cell repertoires in COVID-19. At the level of the study: Some COVID-19 samples were acute and others convalescent; all came from the United States, Italy and Spain.

V gave up 5 bases and J gave up 8 bases, with 15 bases separating them. This CDR3 is 13 amino acids long. Per germline, CDR1 SGHVS and CDR2 FNYEAQ. Assay: immunoSEQ multiplex PCR; the TCRdb copy retains only in-frame clones and omits some. The sample gives 37,000 or so clones, over 80% of which show up once; roughly an eighth is in the top ten. The sample consisted of peripheral blood. The clonotype was recovered from a human donor in a cohort sampled during active COVID-19. The V gene is TRBV7-6, the J gene TRBJ1-1; D is possibly TRBD1 (6 bases). The chain's CDR3 is CASSLKLGAEAFF. The CDR3 region has the DNA TGTGCCAGCAGCCTGAAATTGGGGGCAGAAGCTTTCTTT.